This TCR beta chain stems from a study of immune evolution from preneoplasia to lung adenocarcinoma. Study results and caveats: Later-stage lesions appeared to have more T cells, more diversity, less clonality. Normal lung had the highest top T cell clone frequencies.

The CDR3 is made up of 13 amino acids. V dropped 7 bases and J dropped 2 bases, with 9 bases sitting between them. CDR1 and CDR2 (germline): SNHLY, FYNNEI. Note on this clone: Its antigen is unknown.

Generated by immunoSEQ multiplex PCR, the TCRdb table keeps only in-frame clones and is missing some. This table has 6,500 to 9,000 clones, 80% appearing once. The rearrangement uses TRBV2 and TRBJ2-1, with D unresolved. The clonotype originates from an older person with lung adenocarcinoma. The sample consisted of FFPE adjacent normal lung tissue. The CDR3 region has the DNA TGTGCCAGCACAGGTAACCCCTACAATGAGCAGTTCTTC. It specifies CASTGNPYNEQFF.